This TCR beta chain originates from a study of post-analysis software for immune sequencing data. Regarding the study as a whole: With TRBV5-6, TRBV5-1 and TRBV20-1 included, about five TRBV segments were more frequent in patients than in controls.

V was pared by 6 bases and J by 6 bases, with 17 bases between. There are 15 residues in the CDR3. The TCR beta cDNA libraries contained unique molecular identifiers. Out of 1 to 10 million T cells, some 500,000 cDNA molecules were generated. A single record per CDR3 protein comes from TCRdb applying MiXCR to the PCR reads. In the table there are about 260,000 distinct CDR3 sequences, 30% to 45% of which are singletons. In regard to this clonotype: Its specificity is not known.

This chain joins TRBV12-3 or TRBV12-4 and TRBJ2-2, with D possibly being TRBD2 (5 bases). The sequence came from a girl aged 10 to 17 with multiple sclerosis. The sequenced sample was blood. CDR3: CASSTRRVGAGELFF. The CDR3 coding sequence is TGTGCCAGCAGCACTAGACGGGTGGGCGCCGGGGAGCTGTTTTTT.